The clone carrying this T cell receptor beta chain was counted ten times or more. Antigen specificity is unknown. V lost 6 bases to trimming and J lost 2 bases, with 11 bases between them. This CDR3 has 14 residues. In germline, CDR1 is MNHEY, CDR2 SMNVEV (reference sequence). TCRdb independently ran MiXCR on the RACE reads; one entry per CDR3 protein. The sample holds a few hundred thousand distinct CDR3 sequences, around 4.8% seen once. The data stem from a study of human T cells and chemical hapten exposure. For the study at large: Patch tests applied 0.01% DPC to the upper back and were scored after 6 days. Points from the study as a whole: Compared with pre-sensitization or healthy control sets, expanded TCRs clustered more.

Time point meaning: patch test 1, 2 weeks after DPC sensitization. Indicated treatment: therapeutic diphenylcyclopropenone sensitization with weekly scalp DPC. The sequence derives from a woman aged 45-59 years with alopecia areata. Some clones in this sample may be carry-over from other donors' samples. The material sequenced was whole blood, taken in connection with sensitization to the hapten diphenylcyclopropenone (DPC). This chain connects TRBV27 to TRBJ1-5, with unresolved D. The CDR3, as DNA: TGTGCCAGCAGCCTGACTTGGGGCAATCAGCCCCAGCATTTT. This gives the protein CASSLTWGNQPQHF.